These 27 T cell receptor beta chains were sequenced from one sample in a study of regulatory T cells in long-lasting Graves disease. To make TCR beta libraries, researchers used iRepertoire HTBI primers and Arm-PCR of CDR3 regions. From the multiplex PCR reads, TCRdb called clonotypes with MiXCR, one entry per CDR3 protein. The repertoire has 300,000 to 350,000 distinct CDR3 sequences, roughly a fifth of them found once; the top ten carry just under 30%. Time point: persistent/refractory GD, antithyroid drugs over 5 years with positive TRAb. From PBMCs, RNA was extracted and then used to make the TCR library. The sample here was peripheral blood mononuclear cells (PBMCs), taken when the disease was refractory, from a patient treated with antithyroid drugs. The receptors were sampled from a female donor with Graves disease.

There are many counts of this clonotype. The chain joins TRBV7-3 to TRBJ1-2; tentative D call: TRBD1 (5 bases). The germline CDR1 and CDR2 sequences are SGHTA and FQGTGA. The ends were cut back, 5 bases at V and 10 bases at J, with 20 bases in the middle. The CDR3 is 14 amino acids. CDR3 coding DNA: TGTGCCAGCAGCAATCCGGGGGAGTGGGGGACCTACACCTTC. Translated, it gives CASSNPGEWGTYTF.

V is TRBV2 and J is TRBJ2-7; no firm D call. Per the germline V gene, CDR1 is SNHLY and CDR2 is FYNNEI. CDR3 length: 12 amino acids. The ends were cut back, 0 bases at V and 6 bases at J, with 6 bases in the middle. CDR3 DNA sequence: TGTGCCAGCAGTGAAGCCGGCGGCGAGCAGTACTTC. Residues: CASSEAGGEQYF.

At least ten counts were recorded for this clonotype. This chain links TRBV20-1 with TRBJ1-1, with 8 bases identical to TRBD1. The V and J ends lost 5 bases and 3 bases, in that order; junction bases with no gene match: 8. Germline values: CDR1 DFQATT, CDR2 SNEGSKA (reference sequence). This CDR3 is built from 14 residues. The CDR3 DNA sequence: TGCAGTGCTCCCCCTGCAGGGGGCTACACTGAAGCTTTCTTT. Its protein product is CSAPPAGGYTEAFF.

CDR3: CATSDPGQGRHEQYF. The CDR3 coding sequence is TGTGCCACCAGTGACCCGGGACAGGGGCGGCACGAGCAGTACTTC. The V call is TRBV24-1, the J call TRBJ2-7; 10 bases map to TRBD1. Germline CDR1 KGHDR, CDR2 SFDVKD. The CDR3 loop spans 15 amino acids. V lost 4 bases to trimming and J lost 5 bases; unmatched junction nucleotides: 7.

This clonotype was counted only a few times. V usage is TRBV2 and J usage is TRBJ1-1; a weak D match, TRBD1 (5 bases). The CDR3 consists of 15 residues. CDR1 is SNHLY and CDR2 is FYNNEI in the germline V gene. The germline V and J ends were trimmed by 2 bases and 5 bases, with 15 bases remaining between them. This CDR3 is CASSESGGRGTEAFF. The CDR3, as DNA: TGTGCCAGCAGTGAATCGGGGGGAAGAGGTACTGAAGCTTTCTTT.

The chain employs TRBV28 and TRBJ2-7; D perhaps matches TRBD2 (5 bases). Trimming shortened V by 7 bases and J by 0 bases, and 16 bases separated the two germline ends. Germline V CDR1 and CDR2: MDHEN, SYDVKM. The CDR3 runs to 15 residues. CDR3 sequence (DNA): TGTGCCAGCACGCCGGGTGCGGACTCCTCCTACGAGCAGTACTTC. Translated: CASTPGADSSYEQYF.

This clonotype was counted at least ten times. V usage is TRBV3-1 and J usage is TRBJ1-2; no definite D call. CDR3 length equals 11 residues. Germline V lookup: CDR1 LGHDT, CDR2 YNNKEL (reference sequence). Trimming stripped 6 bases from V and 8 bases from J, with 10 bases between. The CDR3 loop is CASRNGGGYTF. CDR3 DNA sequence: TGTGCCAGCAGAAACGGAGGCGGCTACACCTTC.

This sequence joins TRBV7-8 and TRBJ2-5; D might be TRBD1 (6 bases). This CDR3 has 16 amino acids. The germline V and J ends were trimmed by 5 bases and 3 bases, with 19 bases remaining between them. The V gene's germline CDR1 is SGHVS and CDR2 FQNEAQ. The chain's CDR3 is CASSLGRGDTKETQYF. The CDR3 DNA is TGTGCCAGCAGCCTAGGGAGAGGGGACACTAAAGAGACCCAGTACTTC.

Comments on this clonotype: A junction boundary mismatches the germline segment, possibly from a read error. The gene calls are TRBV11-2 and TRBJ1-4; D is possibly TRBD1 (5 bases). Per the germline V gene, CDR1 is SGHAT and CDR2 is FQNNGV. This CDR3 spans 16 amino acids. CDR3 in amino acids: CASSRGSGQGGEKLFF. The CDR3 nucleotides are TGCGCCAGCAGCCGGGGCAGCGGGCAGGGAGGGGAAAAACTGTTTTTT.

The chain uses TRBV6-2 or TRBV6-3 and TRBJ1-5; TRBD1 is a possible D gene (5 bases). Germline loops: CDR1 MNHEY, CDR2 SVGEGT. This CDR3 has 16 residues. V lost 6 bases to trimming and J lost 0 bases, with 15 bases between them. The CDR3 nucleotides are TGTGCCAGCAGCCCTTCGGGGGGAAATAGCAATCAGCCCCAGCATTTT. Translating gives CASSPSGGNSNQPQHF.

This CDR3 reads CASSVGSGTATQYF. DNA for the CDR3: TGTGCCAGCAGCGTAGGGTCTGGGACGGCGACCCAGTACTTC. The chain joins TRBV9 to TRBJ2-5; D is perhaps TRBD1 or TRBD2 (5 bases each). The germline gives CDR1 SGDLS, CDR2 YYNGEE. CDR3 length: 14 residues. Trimming stripped 0 bases from V and 7 bases from J, with 13 bases between. Full variable domain (missing parts from reference TRBV9 and TRBJ2-5): DSGVTQTPKHLITATGQRVTLRCSPRSGDLSVYWYQQSLDQGLQFLIQYYNGEERAKGNILERFSAQQFPDLHSELNLSSLELGDSALYFCASSVGSGTATQYFGPGTRLLVL.

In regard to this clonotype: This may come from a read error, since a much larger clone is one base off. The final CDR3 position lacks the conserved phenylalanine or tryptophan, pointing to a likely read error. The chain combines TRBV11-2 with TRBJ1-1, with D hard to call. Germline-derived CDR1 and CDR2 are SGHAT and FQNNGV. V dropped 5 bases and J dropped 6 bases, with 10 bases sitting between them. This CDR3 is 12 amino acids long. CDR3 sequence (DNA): TGTGCCAGCAGCCCCTCTCTGCCTGAAGCTTTCTCT. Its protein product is CASSPSLPEAFS.

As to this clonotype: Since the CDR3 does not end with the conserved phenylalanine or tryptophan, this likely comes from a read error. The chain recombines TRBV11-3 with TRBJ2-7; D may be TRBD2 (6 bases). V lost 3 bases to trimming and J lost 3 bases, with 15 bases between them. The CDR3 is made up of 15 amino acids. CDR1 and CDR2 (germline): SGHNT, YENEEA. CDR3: CASSFRAGLDYEQYL. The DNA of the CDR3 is TGTGCCAGCAGCTTTCGCGCGGGGCTCGACTACGAGCAGTACTTG.

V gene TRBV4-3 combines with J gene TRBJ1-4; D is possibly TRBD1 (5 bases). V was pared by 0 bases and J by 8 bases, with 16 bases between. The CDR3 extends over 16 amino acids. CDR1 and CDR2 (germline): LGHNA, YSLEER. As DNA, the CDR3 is TGCGCCAGCAGCCAAGATCCGGGGCGCAAGGCCGAAAAACTGTTTTTT. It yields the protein CASSQDPGRKAEKLFF.

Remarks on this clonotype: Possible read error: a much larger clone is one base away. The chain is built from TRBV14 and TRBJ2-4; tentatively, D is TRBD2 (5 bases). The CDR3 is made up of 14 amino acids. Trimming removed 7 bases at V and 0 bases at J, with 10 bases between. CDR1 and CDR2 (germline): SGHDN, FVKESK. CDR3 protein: CASTWELAKNIQYF. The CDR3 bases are TGTGCCAGCACCTGGGAGCTAGCCAAAAACATTCAGTACTTC.

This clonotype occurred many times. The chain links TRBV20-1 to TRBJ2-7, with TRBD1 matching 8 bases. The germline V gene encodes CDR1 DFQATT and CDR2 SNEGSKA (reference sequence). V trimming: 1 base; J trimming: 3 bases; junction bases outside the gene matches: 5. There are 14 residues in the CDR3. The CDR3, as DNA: TGCAGTGCTAGAGGAGACAGGGGAGTCTACGAGCAGTACTTC. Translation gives CSARGDRGVYEQYF.

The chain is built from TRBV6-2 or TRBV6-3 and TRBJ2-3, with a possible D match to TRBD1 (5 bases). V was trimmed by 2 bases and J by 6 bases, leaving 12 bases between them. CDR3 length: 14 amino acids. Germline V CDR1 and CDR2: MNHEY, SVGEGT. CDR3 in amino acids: CASSYNQGWDTQYF. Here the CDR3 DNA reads TGTGCCAGCAGTTACAATCAGGGATGGGATACGCAGTATTTT.

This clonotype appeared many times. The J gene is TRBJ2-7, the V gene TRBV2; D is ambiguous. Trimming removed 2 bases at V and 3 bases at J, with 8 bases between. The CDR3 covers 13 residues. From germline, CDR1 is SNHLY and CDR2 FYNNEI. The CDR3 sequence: CASSEWYSYEQYF. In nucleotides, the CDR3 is TGTGCCAGCAGTGAATGGTACAGCTACGAGCAGTACTTC. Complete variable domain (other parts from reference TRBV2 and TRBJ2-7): EPEVTQTPSHQVTQMGQEVILRCVPISNHLYFYWYRQILGQKVEFLVSFYNNEISEKSEIFDDQFSVERPDGSNFTLKIRSTKLEDSAMYFCASSEWYSYEQYFGPGTRLTVT.

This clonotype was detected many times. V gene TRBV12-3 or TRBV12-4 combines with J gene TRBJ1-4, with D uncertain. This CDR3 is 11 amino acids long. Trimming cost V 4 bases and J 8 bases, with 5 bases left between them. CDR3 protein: CASSSREKLFF. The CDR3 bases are TGTGCCAGCAGTTCACGCGAAAAACTGTTTTTT.

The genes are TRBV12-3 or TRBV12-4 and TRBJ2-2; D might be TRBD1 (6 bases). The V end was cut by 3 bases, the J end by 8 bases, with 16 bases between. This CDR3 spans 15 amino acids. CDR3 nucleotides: TGTGCCAGCAGTTTCTCAGGGGCGCGTTTGGGGGAGCTGTTTTTT. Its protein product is CASSFSGARLGELFF.

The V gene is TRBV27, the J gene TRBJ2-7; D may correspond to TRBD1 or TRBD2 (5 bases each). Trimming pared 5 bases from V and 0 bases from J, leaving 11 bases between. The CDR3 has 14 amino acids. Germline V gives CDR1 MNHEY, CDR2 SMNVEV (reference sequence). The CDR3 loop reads CASSPMGDSYEQYF. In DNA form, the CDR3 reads TGTGCCAGCAGTCCAATGGGGGACTCCTACGAGCAGTACTTC.

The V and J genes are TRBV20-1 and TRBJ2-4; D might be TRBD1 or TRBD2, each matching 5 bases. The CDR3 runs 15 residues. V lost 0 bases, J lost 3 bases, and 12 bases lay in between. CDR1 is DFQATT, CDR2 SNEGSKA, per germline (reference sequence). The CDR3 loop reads CSARDLGDVKNIQYF. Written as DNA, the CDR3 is TGCAGTGCTAGAGATTTGGGGGATGTCAAAAACATTCAGTACTTC.

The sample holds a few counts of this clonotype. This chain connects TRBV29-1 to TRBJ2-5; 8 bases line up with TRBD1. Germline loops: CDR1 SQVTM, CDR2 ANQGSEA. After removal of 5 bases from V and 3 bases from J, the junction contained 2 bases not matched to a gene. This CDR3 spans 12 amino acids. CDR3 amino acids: CSVLTGEETQYF. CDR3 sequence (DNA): TGCAGCGTTTTGACAGGGGAAGAGACCCAGTACTTC.

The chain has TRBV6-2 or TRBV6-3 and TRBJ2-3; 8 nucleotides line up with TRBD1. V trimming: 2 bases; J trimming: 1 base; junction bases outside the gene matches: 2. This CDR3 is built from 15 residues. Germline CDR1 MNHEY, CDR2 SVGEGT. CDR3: CASSYGQGGTDTQYF. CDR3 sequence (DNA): TGTGCCAGCAGTTACGGACAGGGCGGCACAGATACGCAGTATTTT.

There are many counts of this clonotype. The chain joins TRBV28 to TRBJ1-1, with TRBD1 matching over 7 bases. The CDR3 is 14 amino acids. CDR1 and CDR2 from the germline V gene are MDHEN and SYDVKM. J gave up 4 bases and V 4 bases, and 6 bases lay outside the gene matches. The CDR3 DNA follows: TGTGCCAGCAGTTCAGGGGGGGGACGCACTGAAGCTTTCTTT. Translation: CASSSGGGRTEAFF. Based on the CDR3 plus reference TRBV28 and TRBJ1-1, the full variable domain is DVKVTQSSRYLVKRTGEKVFLECVQDMDHENMFWYRQDPGLGLRLIYFSYDVKMKEKGDIPEGYSVSREKKERFSLILESASTNQTSMYLCASSSGGGRTEAFFGQGTRLTVV.

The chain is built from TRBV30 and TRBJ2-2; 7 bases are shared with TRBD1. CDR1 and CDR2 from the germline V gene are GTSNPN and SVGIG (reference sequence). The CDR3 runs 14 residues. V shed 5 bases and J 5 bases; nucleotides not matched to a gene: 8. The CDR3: CAWEGSGGTGELFF. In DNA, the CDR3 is TGTGCCTGGGAGGGGTCAGGGGGTACCGGGGAGCTGTTTTTT.

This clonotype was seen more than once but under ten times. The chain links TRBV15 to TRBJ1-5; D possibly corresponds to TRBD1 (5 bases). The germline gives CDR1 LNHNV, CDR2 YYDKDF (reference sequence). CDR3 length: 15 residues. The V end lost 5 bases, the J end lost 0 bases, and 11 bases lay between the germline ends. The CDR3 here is CATSSRGGSNQPQHF. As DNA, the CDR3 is TGTGCCACCAGCTCGCGGGGGGGTAGCAATCAGCCCCAGCATTTT.